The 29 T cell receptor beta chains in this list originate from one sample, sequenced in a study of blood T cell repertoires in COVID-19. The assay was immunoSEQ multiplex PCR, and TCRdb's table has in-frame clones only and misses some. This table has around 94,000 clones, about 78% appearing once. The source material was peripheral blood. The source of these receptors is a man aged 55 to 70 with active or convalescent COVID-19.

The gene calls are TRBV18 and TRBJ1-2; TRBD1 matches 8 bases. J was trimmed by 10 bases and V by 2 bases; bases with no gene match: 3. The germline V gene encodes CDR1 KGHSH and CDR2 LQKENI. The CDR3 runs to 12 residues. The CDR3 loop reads CASSPGQGLYTF. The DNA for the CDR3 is TGTGCCAGCTCACCAGGACAGGGACTCTACACCTTC.

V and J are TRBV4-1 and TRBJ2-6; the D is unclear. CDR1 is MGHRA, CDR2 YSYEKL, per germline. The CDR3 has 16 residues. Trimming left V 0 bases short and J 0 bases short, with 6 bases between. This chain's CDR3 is CASSQDTISGANVLTF. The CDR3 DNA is TGCGCCAGCAGCCAAGATACAATCTCTGGGGCCAACGTCCTGACTTTC.

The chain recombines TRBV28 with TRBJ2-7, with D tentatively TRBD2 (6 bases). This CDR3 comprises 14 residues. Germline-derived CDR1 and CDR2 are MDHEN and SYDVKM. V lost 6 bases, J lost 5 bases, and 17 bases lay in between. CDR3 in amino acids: CASSWGLEGHEQYF. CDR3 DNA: TGTGCCAGCAGCTGGGGGTTGGAGGGACACGAGCAGTACTTC. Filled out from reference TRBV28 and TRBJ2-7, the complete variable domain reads DVKVTQSSRYLVKRTGEKVFLECVQDMDHENMFWYRQDPGLGLRLIYFSYDVKMKEKGDIPEGYSVSREKKERFSLILESASTNQTSMYLCASSWGLEGHEQYFGPGTRLTVT.

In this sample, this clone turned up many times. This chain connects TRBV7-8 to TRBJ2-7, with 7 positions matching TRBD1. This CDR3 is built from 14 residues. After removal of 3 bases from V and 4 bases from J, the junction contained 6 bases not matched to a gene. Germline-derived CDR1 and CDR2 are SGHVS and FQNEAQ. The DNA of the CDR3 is TGTGCCAGCAGCTTGGGGCAGGGGGTTTACGAGCAGTACGTC. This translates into CASSLGQGVYEQYV.

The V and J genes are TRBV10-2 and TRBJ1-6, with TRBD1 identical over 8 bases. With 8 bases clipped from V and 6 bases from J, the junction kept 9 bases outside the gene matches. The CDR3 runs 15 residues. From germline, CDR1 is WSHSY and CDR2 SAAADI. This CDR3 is CASDLSDRGNSPLHF. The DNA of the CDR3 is TGCGCCAGCGATCTATCTGACAGGGGTAATTCACCCCTCCACTTT.

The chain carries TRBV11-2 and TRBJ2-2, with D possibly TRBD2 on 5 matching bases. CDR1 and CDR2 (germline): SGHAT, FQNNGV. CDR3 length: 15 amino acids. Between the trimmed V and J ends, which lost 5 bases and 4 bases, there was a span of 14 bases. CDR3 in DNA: TGTGCCAGCAGCCCCGGGGAGTCCCTCACCGGGGAGCTGTTTTTT. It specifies CASSPGESLTGELFF.

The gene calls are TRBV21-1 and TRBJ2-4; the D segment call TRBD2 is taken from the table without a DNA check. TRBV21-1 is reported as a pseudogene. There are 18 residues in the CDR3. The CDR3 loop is CASSKGTAGGLAKNIQYF. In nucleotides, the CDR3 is TGTGCCAGCAGCAAAGGAACGGCGGGAGGGTTAGCCAAAAACATTCAGTACTTC.

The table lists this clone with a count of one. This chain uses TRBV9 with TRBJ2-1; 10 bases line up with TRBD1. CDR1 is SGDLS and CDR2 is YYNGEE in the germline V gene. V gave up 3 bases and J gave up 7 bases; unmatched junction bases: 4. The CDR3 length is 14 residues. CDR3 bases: TGTGCCAGCAGCGGGACAGGGGGAGGTAATGAGCAGTTCTTC. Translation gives CASSGTGGGNEQFF.

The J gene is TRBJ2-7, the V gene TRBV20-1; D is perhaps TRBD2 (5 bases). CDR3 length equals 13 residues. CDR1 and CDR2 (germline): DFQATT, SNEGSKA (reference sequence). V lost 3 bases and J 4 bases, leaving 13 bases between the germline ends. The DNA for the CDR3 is TGCAGTGCTAGTGGCAGTTGGACTTACGAGCAGTACGTC. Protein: CSASGSWTYEQYV.

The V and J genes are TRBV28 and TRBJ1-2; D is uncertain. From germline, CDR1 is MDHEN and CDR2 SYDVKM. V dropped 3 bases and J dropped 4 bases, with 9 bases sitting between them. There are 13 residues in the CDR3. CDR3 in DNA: TGTGCCAGCAGTTTGGTGGTGGCCTATGGCTACACCTTC. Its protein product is CASSLVVAYGYTF.

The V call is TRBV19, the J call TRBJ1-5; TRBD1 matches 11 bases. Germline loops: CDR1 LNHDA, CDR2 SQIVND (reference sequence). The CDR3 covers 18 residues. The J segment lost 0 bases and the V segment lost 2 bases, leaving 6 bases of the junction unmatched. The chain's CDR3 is CASSIRPGQGDSNQPQHF. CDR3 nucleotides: TGTGCCAGTAGTATAAGGCCGGGACAGGGGGATAGCAATCAGCCCCAGCATTTT.

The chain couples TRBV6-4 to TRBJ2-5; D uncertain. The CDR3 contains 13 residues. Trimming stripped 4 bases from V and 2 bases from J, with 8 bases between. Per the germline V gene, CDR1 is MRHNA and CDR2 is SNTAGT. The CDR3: CASSVKQQETQYF. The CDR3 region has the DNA TGTGCCAGCAGTGTGAAACAGCAAGAGACCCAGTACTTC.

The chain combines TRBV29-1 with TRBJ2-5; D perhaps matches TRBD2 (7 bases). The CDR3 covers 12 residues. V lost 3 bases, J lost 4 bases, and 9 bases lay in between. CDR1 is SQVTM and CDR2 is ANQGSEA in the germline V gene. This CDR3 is CSVEGGAETQYF. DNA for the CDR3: TGCAGCGTTGAGGGGGGGGCAGAGACCCAGTACTTC.

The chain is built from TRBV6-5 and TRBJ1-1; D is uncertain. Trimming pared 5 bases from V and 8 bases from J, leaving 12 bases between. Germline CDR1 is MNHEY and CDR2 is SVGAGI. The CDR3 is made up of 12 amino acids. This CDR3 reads CASSPARSEAFF. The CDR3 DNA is TGTGCCAGCAGTCCAGCGCGTTCAGAAGCTTTCTTT.

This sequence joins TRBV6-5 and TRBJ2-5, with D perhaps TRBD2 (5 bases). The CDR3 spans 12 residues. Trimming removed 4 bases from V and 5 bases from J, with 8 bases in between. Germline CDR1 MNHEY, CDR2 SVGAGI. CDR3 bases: TGTGCCAGCAGTTCGCGGAGGGAGACCCAGTACTTC. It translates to CASSSRRETQYF.

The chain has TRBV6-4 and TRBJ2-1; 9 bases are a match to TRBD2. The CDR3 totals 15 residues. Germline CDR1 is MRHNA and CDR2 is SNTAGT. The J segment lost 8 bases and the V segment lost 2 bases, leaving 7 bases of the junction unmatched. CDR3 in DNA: TGTGCCAGCAGTGACGGGACTAGCTTTATCCATGAGCAGTTCTTC. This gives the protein CASSDGTSFIHEQFF.

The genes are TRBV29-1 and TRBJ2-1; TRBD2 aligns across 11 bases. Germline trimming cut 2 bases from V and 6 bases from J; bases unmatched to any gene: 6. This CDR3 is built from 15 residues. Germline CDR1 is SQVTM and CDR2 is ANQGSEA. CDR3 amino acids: CSVERGSGRANEQFF. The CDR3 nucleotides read TGCAGCGTTGAAAGGGGTAGCGGGAGGGCCAATGAGCAGTTCTTC.

CDR3 residues: CASSPGEQWTQYF. DNA for the CDR3: TGTGCCAGCAGCCCGGGAGAGCAGTGGACCCAGTACTTC. The rearrangement joins TRBV7-9 to TRBJ2-5; possibly TRBD2 for D (6 bases). Deletions cut 5 bases from V and 7 bases from J, with 14 bases between. Germline V gene sequence: CDR1 SEHNR, CDR2 FQNEAQ (reference sequence). The CDR3 length is 13 residues.

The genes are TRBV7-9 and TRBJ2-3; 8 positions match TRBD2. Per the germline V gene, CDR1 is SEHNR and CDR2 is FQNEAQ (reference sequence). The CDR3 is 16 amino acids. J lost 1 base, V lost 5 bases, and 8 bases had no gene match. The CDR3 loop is CASSPPWREGTDTQYF. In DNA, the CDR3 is TGTGCCAGCAGCCCCCCTTGGCGGGAGGGCACAGATACGCAGTATTTT.

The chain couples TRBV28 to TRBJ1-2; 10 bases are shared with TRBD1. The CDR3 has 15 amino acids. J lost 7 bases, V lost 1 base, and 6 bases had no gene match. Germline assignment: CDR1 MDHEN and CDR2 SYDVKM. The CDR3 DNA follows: TGTGCCAGCAGTTTATCGTCCGGGACAGGGGTTGGCTACACCTTC. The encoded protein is CASSLSSGTGVGYTF.

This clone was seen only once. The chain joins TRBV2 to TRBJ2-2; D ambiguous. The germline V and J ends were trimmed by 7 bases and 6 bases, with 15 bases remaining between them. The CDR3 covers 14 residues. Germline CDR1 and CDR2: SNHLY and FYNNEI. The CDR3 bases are TGTGCCAGCACCCCCCTTCCGGTTCCCGGGGAGCTGTTTTTT. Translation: CASTPLPVPGELFF. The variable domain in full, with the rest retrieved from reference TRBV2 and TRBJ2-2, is EPEVTQTPSHQVTQMGQEVILRCVPISNHLYFYWYRQILGQKVEFLVSFYNNEISEKSEIFDDQFSVERPDGSNFTLKIRSTKLEDSAMYFCASTPLPVPGELFFGEGSRLTVL.

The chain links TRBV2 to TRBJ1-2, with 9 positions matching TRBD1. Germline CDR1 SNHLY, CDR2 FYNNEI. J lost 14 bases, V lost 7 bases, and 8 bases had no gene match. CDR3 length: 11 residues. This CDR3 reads CASTGQGVRTF. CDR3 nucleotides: TGTGCCAGCACGGGACAGGGTGTGAGAACCTTC.

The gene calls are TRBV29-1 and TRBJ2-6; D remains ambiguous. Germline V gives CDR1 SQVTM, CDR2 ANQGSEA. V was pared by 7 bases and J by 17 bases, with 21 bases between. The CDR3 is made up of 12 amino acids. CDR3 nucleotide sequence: TGCAGCGGCTCACTAACTCCGAACGAGATGACTTTC. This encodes CSGSLTPNEMTF.

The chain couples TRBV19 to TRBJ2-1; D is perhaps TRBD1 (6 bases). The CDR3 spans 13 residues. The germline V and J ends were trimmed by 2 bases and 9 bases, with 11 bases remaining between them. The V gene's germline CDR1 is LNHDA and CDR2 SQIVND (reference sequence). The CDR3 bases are TGTGCCAGTAGTATAAACAGGGACGGTGAGCAGTTCTTC. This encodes CASSINRDGEQFF.

This CDR3 is CASSLTLSSGNTIYF. The DNA for the CDR3 is TGCGCCAGCAGCTTGACGTTGAGCTCTGGAAACACCATATATTTT. The chain combines TRBV5-1 with TRBJ1-3; D gene unclear. The CDR3 is 15 residues long. Germline V gene sequence: CDR1 SGHRS, CDR2 YFSETQ. V dropped 1 base and J dropped 0 bases, with 8 bases sitting between them.

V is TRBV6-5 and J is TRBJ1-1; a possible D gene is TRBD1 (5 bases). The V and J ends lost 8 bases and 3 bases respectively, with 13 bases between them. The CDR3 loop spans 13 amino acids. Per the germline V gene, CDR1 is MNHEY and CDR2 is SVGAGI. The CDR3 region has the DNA TGTGCCAGCCGCTCGGGGGGGGACACTGAAGCTTTCTTT. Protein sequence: CASRSGGDTEAFF.

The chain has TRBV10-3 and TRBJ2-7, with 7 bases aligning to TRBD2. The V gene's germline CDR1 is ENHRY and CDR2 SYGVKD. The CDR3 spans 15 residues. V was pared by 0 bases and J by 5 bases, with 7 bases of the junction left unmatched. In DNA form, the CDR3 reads TGTGCCATCAGTGAGTCGGCGGCTAGCGGCCACGAGCAGTACTTC. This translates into CAISESAASGHEQYF.

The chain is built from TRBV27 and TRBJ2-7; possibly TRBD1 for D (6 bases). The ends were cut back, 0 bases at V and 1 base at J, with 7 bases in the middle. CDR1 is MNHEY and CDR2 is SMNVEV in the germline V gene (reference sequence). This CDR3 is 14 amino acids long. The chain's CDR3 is CASSLSGHSYEQYF. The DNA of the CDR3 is TGTGCCAGCAGTTTATCGGGACATTCCTACGAGCAGTACTTC.

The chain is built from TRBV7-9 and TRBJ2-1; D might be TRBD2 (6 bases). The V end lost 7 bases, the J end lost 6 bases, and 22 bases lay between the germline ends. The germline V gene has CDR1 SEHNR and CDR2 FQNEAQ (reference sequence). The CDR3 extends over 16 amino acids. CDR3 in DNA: TGTGCCAGCATCAGCTCAACCAGCGGAGGGGTCAATGAGCAGTTCTTC. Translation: CASISSTSGGVNEQFF.